The text below deals with one T cell receptor beta chain. Its antigen remains unidentified. The CDR3 spans 14 residues. Germline-derived CDR1 and CDR2 are SGHTA and FQGNSA. V was pared by 3 bases and J by 5 bases, with 13 bases between. This record belongs to a study of T cell responses to AZD1222 COVID-19 vaccine. Study information: The study pooled second doses at about 4 or about 12 weeks. Broader study findings: Sampling that yielded the repertoires occurred only after the peak T cell response. Donors, mostly white British, included more females; clonal diversity was possibly underestimated. Baseline seropositives among AZD1222 recipients totaled only five to seven.

The assay was immunoSEQ multiplex PCR, and TCRdb's table has in-frame clones only and misses some. The top ten clones hold roughly 6.5% of a sample with 150,000 to 200,000 clones, 85% to 90% of them seen once. The sequencing here drew on peripheral blood, taken on day 0 of AZD1222 vaccination. This TCR was sampled from an adult in good health. The chain combines TRBV7-2 with TRBJ2-5; D may correspond to TRBD1 or TRBD2 (5 bases each). In DNA form, the CDR3 reads TGTGCCAGCAGCTTCCTCGGGGCCGGGGAGACCCAGTACTTC. Encoded protein: CASSFLGAGETQYF.